This T cell receptor (beta chain) was obtained from a study of cytomegalovirus exposure and HLA in healthy donors. Amplification used 60 Vbeta primers and 13 Jbeta primers. The repertoire was sequenced with immunoSEQ multiplex PCR; TCRdb's copy has only in-frame clones and lacks some. The table has about 140,000 clones, around 65% seen once; the top ten hold around 6.3%. The germline CDR1 and CDR2 sequences are MNHEY and SVGAGI. This CDR3 is built from 15 residues. Trimming cost V 6 bases and J 6 bases; bases outside gene matches: 7. The clonotype was recovered from an older woman in good health and CMV-seronegative. The chain employs TRBV6-5 and TRBJ1-6; 8 bases map to TRBD1. The sequenced sample consisted of PBMCs. CDR3 DNA: TGTGCCAGCAGCCCTGGACAGGGCATTAATTCACCCCTCCACTTT. Translated: CASSPGQGINSPLHF.